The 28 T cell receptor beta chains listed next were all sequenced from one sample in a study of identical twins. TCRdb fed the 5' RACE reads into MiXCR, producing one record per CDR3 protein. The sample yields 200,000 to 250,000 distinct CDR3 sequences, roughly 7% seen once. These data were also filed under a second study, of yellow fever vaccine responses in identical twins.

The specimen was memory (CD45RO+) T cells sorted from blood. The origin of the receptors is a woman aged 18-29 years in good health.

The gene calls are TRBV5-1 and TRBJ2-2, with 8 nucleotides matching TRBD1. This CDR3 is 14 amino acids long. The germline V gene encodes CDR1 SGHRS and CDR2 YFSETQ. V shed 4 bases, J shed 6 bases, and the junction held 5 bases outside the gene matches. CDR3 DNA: TGCGCCAGCAGCCCAGACAGGGGCGCCGGGGAGCTGTTTTTT. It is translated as CASSPDRGAGELFF. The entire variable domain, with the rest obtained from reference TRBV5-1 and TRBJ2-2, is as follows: KAGVTQTPRYLIKTRGQQVTLSCSPISGHRSVSWYQQTPGQGLQFLFEYFSETQRNKGNFPGRFSGRQFSNSRSEMNVSTLELGDSALYLCASSPDRGAGELFFGEGSRLTVL.

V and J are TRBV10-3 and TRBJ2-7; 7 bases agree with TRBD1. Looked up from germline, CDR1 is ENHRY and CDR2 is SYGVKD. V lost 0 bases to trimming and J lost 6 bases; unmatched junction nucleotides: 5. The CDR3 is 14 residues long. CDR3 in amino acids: CAISESTPGGEQYF. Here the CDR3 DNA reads TGTGCCATCAGTGAGTCCACCCCAGGGGGCGAGCAGTACTTC.

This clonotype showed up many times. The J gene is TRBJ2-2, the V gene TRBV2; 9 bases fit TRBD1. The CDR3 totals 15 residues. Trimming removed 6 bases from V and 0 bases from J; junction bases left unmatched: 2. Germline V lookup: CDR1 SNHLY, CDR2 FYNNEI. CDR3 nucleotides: TGTGCCAGCAGCCGACAGGGGGCGAACACCGGGGAGCTGTTTTTT. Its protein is CASSRQGANTGELFF.

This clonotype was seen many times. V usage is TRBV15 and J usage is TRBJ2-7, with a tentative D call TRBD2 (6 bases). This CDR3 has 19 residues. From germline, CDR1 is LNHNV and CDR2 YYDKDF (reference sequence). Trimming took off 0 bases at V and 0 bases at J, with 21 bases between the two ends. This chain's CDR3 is CATSREDEALAPISYEQYV. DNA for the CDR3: TGTGCCACCAGCAGAGAGGACGAAGCCCTAGCGCCTATCTCCTACGAGCAGTACGTC.

CDR3: CSVPTQGYSNQPQHF. DNA of the CDR3: TGCAGCGTTCCCACCCAGGGATATAGCAATCAGCCCCAGCATTTT. V gene TRBV29-1 combines with J gene TRBJ1-5, with D perhaps matching TRBD1 (5 bases). V was cut by 5 bases and J by 0 bases, with 14 bases left in between. This CDR3 has 15 residues. Per germline, CDR1 SQVTM and CDR2 ANQGSEA.

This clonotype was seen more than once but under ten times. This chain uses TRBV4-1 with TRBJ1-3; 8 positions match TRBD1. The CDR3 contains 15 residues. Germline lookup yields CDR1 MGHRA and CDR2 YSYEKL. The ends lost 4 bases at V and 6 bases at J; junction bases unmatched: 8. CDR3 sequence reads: CASSPLGTGLNTIYF. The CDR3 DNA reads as TGCGCCAGCAGCCCCCTGGGGACAGGCTTAAACACCATATATTTT.

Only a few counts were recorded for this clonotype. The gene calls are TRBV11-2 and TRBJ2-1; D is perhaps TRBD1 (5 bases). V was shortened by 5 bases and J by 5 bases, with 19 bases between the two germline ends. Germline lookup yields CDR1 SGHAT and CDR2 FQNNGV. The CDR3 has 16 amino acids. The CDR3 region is CASSTLQVLWNNEQFF. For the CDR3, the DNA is TGTGCCAGCAGCACCCTACAGGTGCTTTGGAACAATGAGCAGTTCTTC.

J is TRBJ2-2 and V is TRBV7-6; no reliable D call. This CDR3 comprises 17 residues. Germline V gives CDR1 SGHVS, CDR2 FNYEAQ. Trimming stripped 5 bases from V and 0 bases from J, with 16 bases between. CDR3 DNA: TGTGCCAGCAGCCAAAGATGGCAGCGATCGAACACCGGGGAGCTGTTTTTT. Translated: CASSQRWQRSNTGELFF.

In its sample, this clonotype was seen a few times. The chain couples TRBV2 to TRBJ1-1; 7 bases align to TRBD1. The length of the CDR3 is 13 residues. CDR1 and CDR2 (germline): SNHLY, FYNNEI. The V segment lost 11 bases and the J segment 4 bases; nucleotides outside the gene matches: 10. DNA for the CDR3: TGTGCCCTCTCCCAGGGGGTACGCACTGAAGCTTTCTTT. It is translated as CALSQGVRTEAFF.

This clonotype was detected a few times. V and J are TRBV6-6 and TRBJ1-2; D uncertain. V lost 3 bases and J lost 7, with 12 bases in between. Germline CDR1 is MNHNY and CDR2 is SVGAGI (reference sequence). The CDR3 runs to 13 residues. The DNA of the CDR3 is TGTGCCAGCAGTTATTCAGCAGAGGGTGGCTACACCTTC. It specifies CASSYSAEGGYTF.

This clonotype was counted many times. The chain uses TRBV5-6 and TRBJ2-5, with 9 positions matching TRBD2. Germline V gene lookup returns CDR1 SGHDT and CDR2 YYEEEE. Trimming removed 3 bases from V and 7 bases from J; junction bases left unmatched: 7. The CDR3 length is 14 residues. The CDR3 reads CASSSHQREATQYF. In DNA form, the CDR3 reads TGTGCCAGCAGCTCGCATCAGCGGGAGGCGACCCAGTACTTC. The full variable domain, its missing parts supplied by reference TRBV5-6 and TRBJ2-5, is DAGVTQSPTHLIKTRGQQVTLRCSPKSGHDTVSWYQQALGQGPQFIFQYYEEEERQRGNFPDRFSGHQFPNYSSELNVNALLLGDSALYLCASSSHQREATQYFGPGTRLLVL.

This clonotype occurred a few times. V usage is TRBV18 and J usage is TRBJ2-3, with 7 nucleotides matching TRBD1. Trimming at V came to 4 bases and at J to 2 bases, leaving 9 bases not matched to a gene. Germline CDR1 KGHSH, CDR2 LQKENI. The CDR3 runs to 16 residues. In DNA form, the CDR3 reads TGTGCCAGCTCACTCGGTCCGGGACAGAACACAGATACGCAGTATTTT. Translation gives CASSLGPGQNTDTQYF.

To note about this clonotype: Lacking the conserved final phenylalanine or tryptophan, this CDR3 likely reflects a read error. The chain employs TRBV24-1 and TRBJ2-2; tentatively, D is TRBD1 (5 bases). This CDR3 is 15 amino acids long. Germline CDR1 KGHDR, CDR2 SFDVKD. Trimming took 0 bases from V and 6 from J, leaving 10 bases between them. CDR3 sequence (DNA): TGTGCCACCAGTGATTTGCCAGGGTTGGCCGGGGAGCTGTTTATT. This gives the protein CATSDLPGLAGELFI.

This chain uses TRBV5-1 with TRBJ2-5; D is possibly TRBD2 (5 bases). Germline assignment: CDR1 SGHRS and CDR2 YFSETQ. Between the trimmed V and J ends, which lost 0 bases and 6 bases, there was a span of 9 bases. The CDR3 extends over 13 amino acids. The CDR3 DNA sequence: TGCGCCAGCAGCTTGGACGGGGAAAAGACCCAGTACTTC. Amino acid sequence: CASSLDGEKTQYF.

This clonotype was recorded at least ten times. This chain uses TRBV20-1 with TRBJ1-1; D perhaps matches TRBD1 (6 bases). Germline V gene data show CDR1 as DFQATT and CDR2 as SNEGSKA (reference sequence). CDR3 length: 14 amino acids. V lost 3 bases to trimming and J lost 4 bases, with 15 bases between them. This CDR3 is CSARSGGGITEAFF. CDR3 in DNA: TGCAGTGCTAGGTCCGGGGGCGGTATCACTGAAGCTTTCTTT.

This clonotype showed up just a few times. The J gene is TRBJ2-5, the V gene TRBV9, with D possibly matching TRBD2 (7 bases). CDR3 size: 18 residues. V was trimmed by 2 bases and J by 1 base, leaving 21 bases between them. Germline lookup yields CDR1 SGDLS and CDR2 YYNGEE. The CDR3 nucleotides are TGTGCCAGCAGCGTTGCCCCCGGGGGGCGGGGATCCCAAGAGACCCAGTACTTC. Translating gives CASSVAPGGRGSQETQYF.

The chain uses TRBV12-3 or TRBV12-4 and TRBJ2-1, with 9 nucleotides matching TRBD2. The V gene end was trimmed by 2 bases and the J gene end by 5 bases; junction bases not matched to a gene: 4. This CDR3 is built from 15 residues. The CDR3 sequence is CASSLSSGSNNEQFF. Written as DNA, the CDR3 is TGTGCCAGCAGTTTAAGTAGCGGGAGCAACAATGAGCAGTTCTTC.

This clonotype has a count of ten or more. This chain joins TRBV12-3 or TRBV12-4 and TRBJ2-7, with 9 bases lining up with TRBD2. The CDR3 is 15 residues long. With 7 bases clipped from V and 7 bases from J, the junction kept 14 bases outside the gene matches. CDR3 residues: CASTGGGLAVREQYF. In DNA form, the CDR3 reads TGTGCCAGCACCGGAGGGGGACTAGCTGTTAGAGAGCAGTACTTC.

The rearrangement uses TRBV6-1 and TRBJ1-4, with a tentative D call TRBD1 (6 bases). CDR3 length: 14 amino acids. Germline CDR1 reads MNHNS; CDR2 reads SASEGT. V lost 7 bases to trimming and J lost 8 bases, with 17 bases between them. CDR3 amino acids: CASTTDRRQEKLFF. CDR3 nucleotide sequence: TGTGCCAGCACCACGGACAGACGTCAGGAAAAACTGTTTTTT.

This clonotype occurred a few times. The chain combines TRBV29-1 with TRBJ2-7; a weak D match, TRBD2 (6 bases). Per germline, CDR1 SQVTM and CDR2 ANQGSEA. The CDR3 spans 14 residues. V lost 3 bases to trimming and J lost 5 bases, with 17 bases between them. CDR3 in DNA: TGCAGCGTTGAGGACCCACGGGGGAGGAACGAGCAGTACTTC. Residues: CSVEDPRGRNEQYF.

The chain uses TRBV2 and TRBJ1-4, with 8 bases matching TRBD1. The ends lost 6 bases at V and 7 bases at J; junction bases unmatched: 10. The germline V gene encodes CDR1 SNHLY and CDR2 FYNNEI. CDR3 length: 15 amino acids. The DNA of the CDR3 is TGTGCCAGCAGCGAACAGGGACAGGCGCCTGAAAAACTGTTTTTT. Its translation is CASSEQGQAPEKLFF.

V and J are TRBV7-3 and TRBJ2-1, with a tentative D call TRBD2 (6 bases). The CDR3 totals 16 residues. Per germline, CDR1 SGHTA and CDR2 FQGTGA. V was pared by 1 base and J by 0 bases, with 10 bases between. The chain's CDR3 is CASSLIAGTSYNEQFF. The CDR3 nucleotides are TGTGCCAGCAGCTTAATCGCGGGGACCTCCTACAATGAGCAGTTCTTC.

For the CDR3, the DNA is TGTGCCAGCAGGAGTAGGCCTCTCTTGCGGTCCGGCGAGACCCAGTACTTC. This encodes CASRSRPLLRSGETQYF. The chain carries TRBV28 and TRBJ2-5; D ambiguous. CDR3 length: 17 amino acids. V shed 6 bases and J shed 5 bases, with 25 bases lying between them. In germline, CDR1 is MDHEN, CDR2 SYDVKM. Full variable domain (remainder filled in from reference TRBV28 and TRBJ2-5): DVKVTQSSRYLVKRTGEKVFLECVQDMDHENMFWYRQDPGLGLRLIYFSYDVKMKEKGDIPEGYSVSREKKERFSLILESASTNQTSMYLCASRSRPLLRSGETQYFGPGTRLLVL.

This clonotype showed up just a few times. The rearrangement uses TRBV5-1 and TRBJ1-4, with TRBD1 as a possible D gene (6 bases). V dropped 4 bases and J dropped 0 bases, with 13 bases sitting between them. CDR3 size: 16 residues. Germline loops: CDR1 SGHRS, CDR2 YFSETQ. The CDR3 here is CASSLDRQATNEKLFF. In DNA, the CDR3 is TGCGCCAGCAGCCTGGACCGACAGGCAACTAATGAAAAACTGTTTTTT.

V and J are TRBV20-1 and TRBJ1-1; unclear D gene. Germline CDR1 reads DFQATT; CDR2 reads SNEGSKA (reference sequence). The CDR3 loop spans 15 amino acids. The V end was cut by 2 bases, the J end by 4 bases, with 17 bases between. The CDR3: CSARFAALSFTEAFF. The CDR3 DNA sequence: TGCAGTGCTAGATTTGCAGCGCTTAGCTTCACTGAAGCTTTCTTT.

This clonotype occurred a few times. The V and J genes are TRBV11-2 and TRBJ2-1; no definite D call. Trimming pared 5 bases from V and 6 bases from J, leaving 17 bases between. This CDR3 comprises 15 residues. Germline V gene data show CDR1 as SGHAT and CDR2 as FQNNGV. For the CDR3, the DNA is TGTGCCAGCAGCCCCTTTCGGACCACCTTCAATGAGCAGTTCTTC. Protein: CASSPFRTTFNEQFF.

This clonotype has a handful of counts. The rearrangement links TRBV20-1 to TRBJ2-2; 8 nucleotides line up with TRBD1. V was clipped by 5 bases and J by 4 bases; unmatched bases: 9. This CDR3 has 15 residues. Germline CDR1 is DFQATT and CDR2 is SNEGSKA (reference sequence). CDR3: CSAVPGGESTGELFF. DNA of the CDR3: TGCAGTGCTGTACCAGGGGGCGAGAGCACCGGGGAGCTGTTTTTT.

Written as DNA, the CDR3 is TGTGCCAGCAGCTACGACAGGGTAGGAGACACTGAAGCTTTCTTT. Its protein product is CASSYDRVGDTEAFF. The chain joins TRBV7-8 to TRBJ1-1, with 7 positions matching TRBD1. The CDR3 runs 15 residues. V dropped 4 bases and J dropped 3; count of bases not matched to a gene: 8. Germline V lookup: CDR1 SGHVS, CDR2 FQNEAQ.